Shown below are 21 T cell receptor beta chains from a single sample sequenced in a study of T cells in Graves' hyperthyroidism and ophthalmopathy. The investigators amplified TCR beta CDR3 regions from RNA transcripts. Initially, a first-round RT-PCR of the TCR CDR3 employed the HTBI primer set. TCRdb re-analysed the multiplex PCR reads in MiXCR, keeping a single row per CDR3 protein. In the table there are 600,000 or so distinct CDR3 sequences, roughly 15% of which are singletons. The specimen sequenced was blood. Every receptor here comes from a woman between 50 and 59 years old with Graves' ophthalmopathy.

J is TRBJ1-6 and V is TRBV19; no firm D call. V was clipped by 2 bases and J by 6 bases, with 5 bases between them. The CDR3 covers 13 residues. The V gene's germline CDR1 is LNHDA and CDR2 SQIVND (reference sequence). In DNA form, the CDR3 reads TGTGCCAGTAGTATACGGGCTAATTCACCCCTCCACTTT. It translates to CASSIRANSPLHF.

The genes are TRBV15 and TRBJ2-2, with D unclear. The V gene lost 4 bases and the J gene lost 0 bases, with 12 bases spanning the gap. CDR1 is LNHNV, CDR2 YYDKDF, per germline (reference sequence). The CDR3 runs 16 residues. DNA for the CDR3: TGTGCCACCAGCACCTACTTGGCTTCGAACACCGGGGAGCTGTTTTTT. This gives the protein CATSTYLASNTGELFF.

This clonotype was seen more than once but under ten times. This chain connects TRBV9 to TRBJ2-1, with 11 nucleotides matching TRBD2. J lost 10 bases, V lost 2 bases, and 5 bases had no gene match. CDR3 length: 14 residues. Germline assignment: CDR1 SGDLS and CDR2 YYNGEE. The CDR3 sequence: CASSVRLAGREQFF. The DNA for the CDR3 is TGTGCCAGCAGCGTGAGACTAGCGGGAAGGGAGCAGTTCTTC.

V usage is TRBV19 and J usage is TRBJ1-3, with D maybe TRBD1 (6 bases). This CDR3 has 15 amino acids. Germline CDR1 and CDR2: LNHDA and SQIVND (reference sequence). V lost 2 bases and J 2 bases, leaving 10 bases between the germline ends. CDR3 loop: CASSIPGATGNTIYF. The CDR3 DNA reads TGTGCCAGTAGTATACCGGGGGCCACTGGAAACACCATATATTTT. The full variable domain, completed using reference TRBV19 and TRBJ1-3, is DGGITQSPKYLFRKEGQNVTLSCEQNLNHDAMYWYRQDPGQGLRLIYYSQIVNDFQKGDIAEGYSVSREKKESFPLTVTSAQKNPTAFYLCASSIPGATGNTIYFGEGSWLTVV.

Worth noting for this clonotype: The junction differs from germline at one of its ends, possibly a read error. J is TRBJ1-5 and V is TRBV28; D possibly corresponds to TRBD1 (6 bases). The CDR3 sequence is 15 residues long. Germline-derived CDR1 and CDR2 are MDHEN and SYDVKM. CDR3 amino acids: CASSPQGKENQPQRF. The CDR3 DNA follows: TGTGCCAGCAGCCCACAGGGTAAGGAGAATCAGCCCCAGCGTTTT.

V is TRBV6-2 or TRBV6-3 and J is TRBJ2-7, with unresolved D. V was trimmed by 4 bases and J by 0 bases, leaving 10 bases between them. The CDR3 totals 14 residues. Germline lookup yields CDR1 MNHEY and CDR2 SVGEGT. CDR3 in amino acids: CASSSPLSSYEQYF. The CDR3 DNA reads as TGTGCCAGCAGTTCCCCCCTCAGCTCCTACGAGCAGTACTTC.

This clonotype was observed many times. The DNA of the CDR3 is TGTGCCAGCAGCGTGGGACTAGCGGGAGGTTTCCCCCACGAGCAGTACTTC. Its translation: CASSVGLAGGFPHEQYF. The chain links TRBV9 to TRBJ2-7; 15 positions agree with TRBD2. The CDR3 contains 17 residues. The V segment lost 2 bases and the J segment 5 bases; nucleotides outside the gene matches: 8. Germline V gives CDR1 SGDLS, CDR2 YYNGEE.

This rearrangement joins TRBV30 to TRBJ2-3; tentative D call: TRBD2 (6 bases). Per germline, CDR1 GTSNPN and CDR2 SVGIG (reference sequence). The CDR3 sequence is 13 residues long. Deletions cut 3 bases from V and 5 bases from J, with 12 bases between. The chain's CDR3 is CAWSIADGDTQYF. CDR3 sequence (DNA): TGTGCCTGGAGCATAGCGGATGGAGATACGCAGTATTTT.

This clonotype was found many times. The CDR3 loop is CSVDVTGTDTQYF. The CDR3 DNA reads TGCAGCGTTGATGTTACAGGCACAGATACGCAGTATTTT. V gene TRBV29-1 combines with J gene TRBJ2-3; D gene ambiguous. The CDR3 consists of 13 residues. Trimming took 3 bases from V and 1 from J, leaving 8 bases between them. Germline loops: CDR1 SQVTM, CDR2 ANQGSEA.

As DNA, the CDR3 is TGCAGTGCTAGCCCGCACACCTCTGGGCAGTTCTTC. Translated, it gives CSASPHTSGQFF. The chain is built from TRBV20-1 and TRBJ2-1; D remains ambiguous. Germline-derived CDR1 and CDR2 are DFQATT and SNEGSKA (reference sequence). The CDR3 covers 12 residues. Trimming removed 3 bases from V and 12 bases from J, with 15 bases in between.

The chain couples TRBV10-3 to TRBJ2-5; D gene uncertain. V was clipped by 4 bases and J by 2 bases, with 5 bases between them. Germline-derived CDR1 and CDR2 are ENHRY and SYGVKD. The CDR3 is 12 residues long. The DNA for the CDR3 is TGTGCCATCAGTGCTCAGCAAGAGACCCAGTACTTC. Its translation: CAISAQQETQYF.

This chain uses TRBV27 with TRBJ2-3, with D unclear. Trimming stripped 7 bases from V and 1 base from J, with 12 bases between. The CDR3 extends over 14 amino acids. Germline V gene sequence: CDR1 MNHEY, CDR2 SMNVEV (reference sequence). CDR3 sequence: CASNLMGGTDTQYF. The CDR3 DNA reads TGTGCCAGCAACCTCATGGGCGGCACAGATACGCAGTATTTT.

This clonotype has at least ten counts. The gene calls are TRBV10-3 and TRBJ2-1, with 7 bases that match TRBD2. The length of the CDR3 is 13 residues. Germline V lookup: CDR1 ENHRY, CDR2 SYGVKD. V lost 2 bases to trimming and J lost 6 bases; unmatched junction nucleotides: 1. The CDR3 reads CAISERTSNEQFF. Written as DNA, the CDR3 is TGTGCCATCAGTGAGAGGACTAGCAATGAGCAGTTCTTC.

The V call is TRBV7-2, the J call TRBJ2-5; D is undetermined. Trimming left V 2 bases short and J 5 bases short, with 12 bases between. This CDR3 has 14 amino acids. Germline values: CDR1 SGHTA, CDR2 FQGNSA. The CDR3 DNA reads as TGTGCCAGCAGCTTAACCCCCGACGGGGAGACCCAGTACTTC. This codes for CASSLTPDGETQYF. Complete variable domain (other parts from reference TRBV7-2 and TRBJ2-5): GAGVSQSPSNKVTEKGKDVELRCDPISGHTALYWYRQSLGQGLEFLIYFQGNSAPDKSGLPSDRFSAERTGGSVSTLTIQRTQQEDSAVYLCASSLTPDGETQYFGPGTRLLVL.

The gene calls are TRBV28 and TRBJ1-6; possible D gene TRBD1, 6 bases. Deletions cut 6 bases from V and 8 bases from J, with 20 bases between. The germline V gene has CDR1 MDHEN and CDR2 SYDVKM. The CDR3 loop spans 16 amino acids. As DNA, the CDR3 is TGTGCCAGCAGCCAACTAACAGGGTTAGTTGATTCACCCCTCCACTTT. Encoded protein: CASSQLTGLVDSPLHF.

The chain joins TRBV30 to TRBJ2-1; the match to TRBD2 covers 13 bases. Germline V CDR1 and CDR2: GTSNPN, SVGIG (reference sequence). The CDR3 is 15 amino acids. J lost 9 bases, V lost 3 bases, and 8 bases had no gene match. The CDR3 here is CAWRTGTSGKAEQFF. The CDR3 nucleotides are TGTGCCTGGAGAACCGGGACTAGCGGGAAGGCTGAGCAGTTCTTC.

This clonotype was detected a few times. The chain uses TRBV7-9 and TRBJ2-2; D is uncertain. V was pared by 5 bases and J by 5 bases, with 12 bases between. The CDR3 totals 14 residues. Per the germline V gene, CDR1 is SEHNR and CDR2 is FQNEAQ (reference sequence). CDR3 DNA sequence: TGTGCCAGCAGCCCAACGACCCGAACCGGGGAGCTGTTTTTT. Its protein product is CASSPTTRTGELFF.

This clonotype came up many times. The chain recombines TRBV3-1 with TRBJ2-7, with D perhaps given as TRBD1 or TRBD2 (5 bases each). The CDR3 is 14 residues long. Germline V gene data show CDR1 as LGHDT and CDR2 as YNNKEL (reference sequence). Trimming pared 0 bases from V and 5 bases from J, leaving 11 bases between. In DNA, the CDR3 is TGTGCCAGCAGCCAAGATTCGGGGCATAACGAGCAGTACTTC. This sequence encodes CASSQDSGHNEQYF.

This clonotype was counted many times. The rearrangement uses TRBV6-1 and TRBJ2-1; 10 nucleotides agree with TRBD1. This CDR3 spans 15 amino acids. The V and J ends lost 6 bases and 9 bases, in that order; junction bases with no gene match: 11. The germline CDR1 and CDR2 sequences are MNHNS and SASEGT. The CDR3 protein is CASRATTGGGGEQFF. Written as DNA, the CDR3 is TGTGCCAGCAGAGCAACGACAGGGGGCGGGGGTGAGCAGTTCTTC.

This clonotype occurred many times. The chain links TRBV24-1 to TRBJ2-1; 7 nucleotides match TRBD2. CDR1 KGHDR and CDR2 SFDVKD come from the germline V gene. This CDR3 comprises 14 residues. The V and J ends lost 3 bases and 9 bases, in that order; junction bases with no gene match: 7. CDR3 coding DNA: TGTGCCACCAGTGATGCGGGAGTCTTGAGTGAGCAGTTCTTC. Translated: CATSDAGVLSEQFF.

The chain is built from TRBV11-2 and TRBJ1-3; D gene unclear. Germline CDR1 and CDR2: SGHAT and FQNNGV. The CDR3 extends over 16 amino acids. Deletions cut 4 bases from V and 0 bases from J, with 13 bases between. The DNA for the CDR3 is TGTGCCAGCAGCTCTGTCGGGGTTTCCTCTGGAAACACCATATATTTT. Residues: CASSSVGVSSGNTIYF.